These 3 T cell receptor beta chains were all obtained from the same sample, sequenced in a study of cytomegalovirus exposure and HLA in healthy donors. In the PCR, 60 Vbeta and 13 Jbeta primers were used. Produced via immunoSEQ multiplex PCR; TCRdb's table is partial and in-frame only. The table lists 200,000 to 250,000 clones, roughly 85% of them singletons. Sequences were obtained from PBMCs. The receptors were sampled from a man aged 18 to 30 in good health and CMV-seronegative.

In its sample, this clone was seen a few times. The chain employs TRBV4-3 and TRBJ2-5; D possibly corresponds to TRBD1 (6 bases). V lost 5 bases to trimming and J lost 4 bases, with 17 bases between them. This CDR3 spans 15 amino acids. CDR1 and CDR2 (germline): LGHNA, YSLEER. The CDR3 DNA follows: TGCGCCAGCAGCTCTTTAACAGGGCTTGGAGAGACCCAGTACTTC. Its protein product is CASSSLTGLGETQYF.

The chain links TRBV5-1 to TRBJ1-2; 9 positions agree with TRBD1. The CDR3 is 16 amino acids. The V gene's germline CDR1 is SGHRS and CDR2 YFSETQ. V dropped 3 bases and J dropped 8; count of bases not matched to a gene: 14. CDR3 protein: CASSSQSGTGMGGYTF. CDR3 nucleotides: TGCGCCAGCAGCTCTCAAAGCGGGACAGGGATGGGGGGCTACACCTTC.

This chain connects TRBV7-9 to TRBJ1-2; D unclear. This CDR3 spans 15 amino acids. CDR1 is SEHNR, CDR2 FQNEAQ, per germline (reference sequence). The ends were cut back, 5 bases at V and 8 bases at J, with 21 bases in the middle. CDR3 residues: CASSPRLSGSEGYTF. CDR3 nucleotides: TGTGCCAGCAGCCCCCGGTTGAGCGGGTCGGAGGGCTACACCTTC.